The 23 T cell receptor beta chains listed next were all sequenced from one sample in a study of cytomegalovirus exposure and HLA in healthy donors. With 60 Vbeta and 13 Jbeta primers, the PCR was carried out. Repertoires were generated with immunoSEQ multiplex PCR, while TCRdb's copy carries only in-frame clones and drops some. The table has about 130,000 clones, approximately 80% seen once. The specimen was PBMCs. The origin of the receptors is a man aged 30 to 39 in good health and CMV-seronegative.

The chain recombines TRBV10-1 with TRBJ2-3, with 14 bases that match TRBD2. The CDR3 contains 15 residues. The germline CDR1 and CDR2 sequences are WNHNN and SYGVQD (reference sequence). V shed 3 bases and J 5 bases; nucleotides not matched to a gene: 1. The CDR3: CASSDGTSGRDTQYF. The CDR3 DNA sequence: TGCGCCAGCAGTGATGGGACTAGCGGGAGAGATACGCAGTATTTT.

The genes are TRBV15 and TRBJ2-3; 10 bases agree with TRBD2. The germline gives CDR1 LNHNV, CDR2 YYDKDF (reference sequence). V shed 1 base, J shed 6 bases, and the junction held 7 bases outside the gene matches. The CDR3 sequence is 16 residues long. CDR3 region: CATSRGVGTSADTQYF. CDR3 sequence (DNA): TGTGCCACCAGCAGAGGGGTTGGGACTAGCGCCGATACGCAGTATTTT.

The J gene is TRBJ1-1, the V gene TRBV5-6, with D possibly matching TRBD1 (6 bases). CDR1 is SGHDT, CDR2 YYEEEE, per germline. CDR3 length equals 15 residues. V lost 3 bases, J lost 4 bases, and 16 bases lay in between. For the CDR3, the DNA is TGTGCCAGCAGCTCTTACTTTACAGGGCTCACTGAAGCTTTCTTT. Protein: CASSSYFTGLTEAFF. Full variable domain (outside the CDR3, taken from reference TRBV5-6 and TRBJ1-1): DAGVTQSPTHLIKTRGQQVTLRCSPKSGHDTVSWYQQALGQGPQFIFQYYEEEERQRGNFPDRFSGHQFPNYSSELNVNALLLGDSALYLCASSSYFTGLTEAFFGQGTRLTVV.

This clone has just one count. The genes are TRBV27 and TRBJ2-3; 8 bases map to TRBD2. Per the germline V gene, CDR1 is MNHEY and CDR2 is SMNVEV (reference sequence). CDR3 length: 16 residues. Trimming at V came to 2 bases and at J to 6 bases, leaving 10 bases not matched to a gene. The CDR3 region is CASSLMFREGVDTQYF. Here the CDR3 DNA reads TGTGCCAGCAGTTTAATGTTTCGGGAGGGCGTCGATACGCAGTATTTT.

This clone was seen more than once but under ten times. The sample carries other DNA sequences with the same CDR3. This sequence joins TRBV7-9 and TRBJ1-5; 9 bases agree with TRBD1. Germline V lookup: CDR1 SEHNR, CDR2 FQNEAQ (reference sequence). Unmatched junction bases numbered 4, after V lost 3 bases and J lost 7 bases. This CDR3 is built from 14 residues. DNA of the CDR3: TGTGCCAGCAGCTTGGGACAGGGTGGCCAGCCCCAGCATTTT. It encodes CASSLGQGGQPQHF.

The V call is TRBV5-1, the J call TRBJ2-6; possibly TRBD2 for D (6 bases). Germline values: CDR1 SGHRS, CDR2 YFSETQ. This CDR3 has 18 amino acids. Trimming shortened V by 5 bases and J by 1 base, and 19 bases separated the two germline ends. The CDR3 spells CASSTGGAGGSGANVLTF. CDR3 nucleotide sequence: TGCGCCAGCAGTACCGGGGGAGCGGGTGGTTCTGGGGCCAACGTCCTGACTTTC.

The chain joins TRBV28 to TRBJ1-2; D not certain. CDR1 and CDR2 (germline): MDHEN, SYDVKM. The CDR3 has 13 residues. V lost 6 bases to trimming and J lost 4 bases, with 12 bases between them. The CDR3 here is CASRTPLSYGYTF. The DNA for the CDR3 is TGTGCCAGCAGGACACCTCTCTCCTATGGCTACACCTTC.

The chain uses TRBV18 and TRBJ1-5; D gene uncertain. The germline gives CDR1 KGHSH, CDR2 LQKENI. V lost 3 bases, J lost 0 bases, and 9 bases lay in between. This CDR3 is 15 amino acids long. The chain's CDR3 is CASSPEDFSNQPQHF. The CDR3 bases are TGTGCCAGCTCACCGGAGGATTTTAGCAATCAGCCCCAGCATTTT.

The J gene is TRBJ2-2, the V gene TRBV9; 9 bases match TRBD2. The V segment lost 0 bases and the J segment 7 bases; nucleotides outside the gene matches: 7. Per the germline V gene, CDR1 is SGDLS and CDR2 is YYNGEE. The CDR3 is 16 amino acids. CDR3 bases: TGTGCCAGCAGCGTAGTAGCGGGAGAAGGGAGCGGGGAGCTGTTTTTT. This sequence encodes CASSVVAGEGSGELFF.

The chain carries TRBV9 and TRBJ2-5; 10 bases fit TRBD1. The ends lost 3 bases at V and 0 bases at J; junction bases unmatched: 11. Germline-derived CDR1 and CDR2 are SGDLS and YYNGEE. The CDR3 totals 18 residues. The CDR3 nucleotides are TGTGCCAGCAGCGCCGACGGACAGGGGGTCTATCACCAAGAGACCCAGTACTTC. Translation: CASSADGQGVYHQETQYF.

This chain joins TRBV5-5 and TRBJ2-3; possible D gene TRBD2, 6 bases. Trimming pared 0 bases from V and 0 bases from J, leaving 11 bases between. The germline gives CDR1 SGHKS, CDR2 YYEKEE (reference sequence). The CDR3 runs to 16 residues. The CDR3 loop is CASSLESGTSTDTQYF. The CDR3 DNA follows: TGTGCCAGCAGCTTGGAGTCGGGGACTAGCACAGATACGCAGTATTTT.

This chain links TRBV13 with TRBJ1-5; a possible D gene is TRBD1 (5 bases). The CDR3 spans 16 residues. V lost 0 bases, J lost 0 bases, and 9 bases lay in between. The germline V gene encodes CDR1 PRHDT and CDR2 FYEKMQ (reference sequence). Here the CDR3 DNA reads TGTGCCAGCAGCTTAGGCCGACAGCATAGCAATCAGCCCCAGCATTTT. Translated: CASSLGRQHSNQPQHF.

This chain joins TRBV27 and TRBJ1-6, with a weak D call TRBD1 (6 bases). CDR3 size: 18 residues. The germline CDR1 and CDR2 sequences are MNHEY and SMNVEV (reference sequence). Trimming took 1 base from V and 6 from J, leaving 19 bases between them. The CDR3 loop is CASSLLGGFGITNSPLHF. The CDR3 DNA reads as TGTGCCAGCAGTTTATTAGGGGGTTTCGGGATAACTAATTCACCCCTCCACTTT.

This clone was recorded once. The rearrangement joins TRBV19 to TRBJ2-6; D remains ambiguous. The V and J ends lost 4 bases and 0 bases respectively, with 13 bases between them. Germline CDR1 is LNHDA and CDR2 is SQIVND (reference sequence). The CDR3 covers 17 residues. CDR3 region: CASSTLTSLSGANVLTF. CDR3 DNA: TGTGCCAGTAGTACCCTTACGAGCCTCTCTGGGGCCAACGTCCTGACTTTC.

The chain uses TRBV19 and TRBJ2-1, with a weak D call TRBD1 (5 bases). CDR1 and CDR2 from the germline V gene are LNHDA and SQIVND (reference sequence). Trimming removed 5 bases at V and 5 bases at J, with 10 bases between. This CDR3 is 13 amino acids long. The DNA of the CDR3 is TGTGCCAGTAGTTCAGGGAATAACAATGAGCAGTTCTTC. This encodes CASSSGNNNEQFF.

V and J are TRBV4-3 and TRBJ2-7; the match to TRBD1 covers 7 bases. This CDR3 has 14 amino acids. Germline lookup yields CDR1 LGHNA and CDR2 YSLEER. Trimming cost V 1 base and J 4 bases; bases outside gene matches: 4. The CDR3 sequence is CASSQVSRGYEQYF. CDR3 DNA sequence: TGCGCCAGCAGCCAAGTTTCCAGGGGGTACGAGCAGTACTTC.

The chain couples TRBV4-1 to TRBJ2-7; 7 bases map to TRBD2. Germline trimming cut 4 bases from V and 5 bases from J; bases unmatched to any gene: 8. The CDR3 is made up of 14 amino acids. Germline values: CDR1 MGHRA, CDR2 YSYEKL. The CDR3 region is CASSRSGEEHEQYF. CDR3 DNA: TGCGCCAGCAGCCGGAGCGGGGAGGAGCACGAGCAGTACTTC.

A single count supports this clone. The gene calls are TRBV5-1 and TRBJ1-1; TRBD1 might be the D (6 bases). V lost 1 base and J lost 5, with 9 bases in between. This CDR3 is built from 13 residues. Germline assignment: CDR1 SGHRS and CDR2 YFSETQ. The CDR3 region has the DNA TGCGCCAGCAGCTTGACAGGGCGGACTGAAGCTTTCTTT. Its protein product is CASSLTGRTEAFF.

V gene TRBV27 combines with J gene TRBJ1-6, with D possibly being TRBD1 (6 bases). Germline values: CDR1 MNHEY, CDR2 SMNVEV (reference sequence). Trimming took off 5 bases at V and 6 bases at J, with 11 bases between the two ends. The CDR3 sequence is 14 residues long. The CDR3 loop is CASSPQGPNSPLHF. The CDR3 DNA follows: TGTGCCAGCAGTCCACAGGGCCCTAATTCACCCCTCCACTTT.

CDR3 region: CASSLDSLLRGTDTQYF. The CDR3 coding sequence is TGTGCCAGCAGCTTAGACAGCCTCTTGCGTGGAACAGATACGCAGTATTTT. This chain links TRBV7-9 with TRBJ2-3; D is undetermined. Germline CDR1 SEHNR, CDR2 FQNEAQ (reference sequence). This CDR3 has 17 amino acids. Deletions cut 1 base from V and 3 bases from J, with 17 bases between.

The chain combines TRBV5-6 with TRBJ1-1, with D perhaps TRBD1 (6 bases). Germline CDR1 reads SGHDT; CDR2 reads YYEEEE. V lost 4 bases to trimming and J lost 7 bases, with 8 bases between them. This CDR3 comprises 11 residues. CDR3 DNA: TGTGCCAGCAGCCGGACAGTTGAAGCTTTCTTT. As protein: CASSRTVEAFF.

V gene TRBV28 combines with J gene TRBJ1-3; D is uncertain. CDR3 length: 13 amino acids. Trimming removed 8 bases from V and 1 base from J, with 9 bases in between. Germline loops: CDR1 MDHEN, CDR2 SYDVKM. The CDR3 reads CASVAPSGNTIYF. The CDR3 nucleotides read TGTGCCAGCGTAGCCCCATCTGGAAACACCATATATTTT.

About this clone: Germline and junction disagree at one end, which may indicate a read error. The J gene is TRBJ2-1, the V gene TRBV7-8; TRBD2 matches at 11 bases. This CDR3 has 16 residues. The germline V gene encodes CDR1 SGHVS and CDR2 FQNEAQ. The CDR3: CASSLGTSGGANEQFF. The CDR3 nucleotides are TGTGCCAGCAGTTTAGGGACTAGCGGAGGGGCCAATGAGCAGTTCTTC.